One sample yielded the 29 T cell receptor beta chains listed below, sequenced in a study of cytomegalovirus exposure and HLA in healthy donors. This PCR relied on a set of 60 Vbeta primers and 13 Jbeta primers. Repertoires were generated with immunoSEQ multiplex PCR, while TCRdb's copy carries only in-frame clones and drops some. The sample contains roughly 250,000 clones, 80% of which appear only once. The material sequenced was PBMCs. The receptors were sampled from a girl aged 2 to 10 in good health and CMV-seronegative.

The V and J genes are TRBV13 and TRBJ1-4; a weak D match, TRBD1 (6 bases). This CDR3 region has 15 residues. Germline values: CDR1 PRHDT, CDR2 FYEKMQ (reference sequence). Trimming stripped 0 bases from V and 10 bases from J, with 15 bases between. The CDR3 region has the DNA TGTGCCAGCAGCTTAGGGGGGGCGGGCCCCGCAAAACTGTTTTTT. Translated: CASSLGGAGPAKLFF.

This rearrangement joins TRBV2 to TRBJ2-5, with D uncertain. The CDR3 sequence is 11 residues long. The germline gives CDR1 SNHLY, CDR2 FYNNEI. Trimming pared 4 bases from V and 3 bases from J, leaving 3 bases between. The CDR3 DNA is TGTGCCAGCAGTGCTGAAGAGACCCAGTACTTC. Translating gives CASSAEETQYF.

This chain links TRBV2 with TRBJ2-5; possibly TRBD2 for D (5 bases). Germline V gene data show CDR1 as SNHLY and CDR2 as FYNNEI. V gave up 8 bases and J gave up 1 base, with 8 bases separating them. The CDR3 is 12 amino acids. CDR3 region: CASVGSQETQYF. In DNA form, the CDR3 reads TGTGCCAGCGTAGGGAGCCAAGAGACCCAGTACTTC.

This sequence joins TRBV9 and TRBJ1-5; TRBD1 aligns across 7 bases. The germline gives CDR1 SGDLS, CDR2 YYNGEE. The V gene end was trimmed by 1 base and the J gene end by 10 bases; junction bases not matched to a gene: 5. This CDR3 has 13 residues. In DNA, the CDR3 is TGTGCCAGCAGCGTAACAGGGGACCGCCCCCAGCATTTT. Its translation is CASSVTGDRPQHF.

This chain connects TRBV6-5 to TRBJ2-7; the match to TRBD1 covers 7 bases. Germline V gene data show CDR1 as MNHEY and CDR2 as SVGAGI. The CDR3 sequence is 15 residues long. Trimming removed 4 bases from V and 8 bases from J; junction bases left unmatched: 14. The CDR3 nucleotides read TGTGCCAGCAGTTGGAAGGGACAGACCGTGGGAAAGCAGTACTTC. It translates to CASSWKGQTVGKQYF.

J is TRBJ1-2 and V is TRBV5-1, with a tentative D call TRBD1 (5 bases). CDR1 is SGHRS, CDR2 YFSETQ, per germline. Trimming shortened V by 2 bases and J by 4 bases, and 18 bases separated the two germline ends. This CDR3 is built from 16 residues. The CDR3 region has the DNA TGCGCCAGCAGCTTAGGGGAGGCAGAGGTTTTCTATGGCTACACCTTC. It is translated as CASSLGEAEVFYGYTF.

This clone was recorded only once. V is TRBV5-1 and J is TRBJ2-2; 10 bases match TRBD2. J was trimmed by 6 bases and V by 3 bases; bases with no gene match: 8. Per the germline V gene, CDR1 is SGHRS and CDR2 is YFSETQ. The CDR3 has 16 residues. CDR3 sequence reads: CASSYKRGGLAGELFF. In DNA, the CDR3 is TGCGCCAGCAGCTACAAGCGGGGGGGCCTCGCCGGGGAGCTGTTTTTT.

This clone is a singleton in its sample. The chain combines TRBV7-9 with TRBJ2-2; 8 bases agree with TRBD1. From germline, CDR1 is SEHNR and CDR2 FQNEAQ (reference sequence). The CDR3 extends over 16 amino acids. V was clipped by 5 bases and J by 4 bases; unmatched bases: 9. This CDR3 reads CASSDDAGGFTGELFF. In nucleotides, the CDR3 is TGTGCCAGCAGCGACGACGCAGGGGGCTTCACCGGGGAGCTGTTTTTT.

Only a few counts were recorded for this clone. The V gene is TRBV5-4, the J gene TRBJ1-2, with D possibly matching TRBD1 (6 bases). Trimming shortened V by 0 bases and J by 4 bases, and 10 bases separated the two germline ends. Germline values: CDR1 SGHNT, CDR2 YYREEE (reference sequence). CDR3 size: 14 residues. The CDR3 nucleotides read TGTGCCAGCAGCTTGGCACAGGGTGGCTATGGCTACACCTTC. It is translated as CASSLAQGGYGYTF.

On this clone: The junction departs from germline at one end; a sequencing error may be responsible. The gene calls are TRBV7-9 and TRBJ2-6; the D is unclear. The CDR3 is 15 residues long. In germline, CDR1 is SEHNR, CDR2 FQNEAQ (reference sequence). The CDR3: CSSSSRYSGANVLTF. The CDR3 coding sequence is TGTTCCAGCAGCTCGCGGTACTCTGGGGCCAACGTCCTGACTTTC.

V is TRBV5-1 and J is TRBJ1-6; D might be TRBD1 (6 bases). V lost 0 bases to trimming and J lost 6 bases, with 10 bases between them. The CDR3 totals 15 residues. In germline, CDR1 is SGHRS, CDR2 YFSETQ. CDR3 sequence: CASSLVRRGNSPLHF. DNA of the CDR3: TGCGCCAGCAGCTTGGTTCGCAGGGGTAATTCACCCCTCCACTTT.

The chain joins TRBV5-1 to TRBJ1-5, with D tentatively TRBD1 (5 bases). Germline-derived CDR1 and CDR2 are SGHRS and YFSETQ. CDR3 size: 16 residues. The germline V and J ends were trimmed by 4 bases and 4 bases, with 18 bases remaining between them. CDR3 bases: TGCGCCAGCAGCGGGGGGACCGGTGCTGGGAATCAGCCCCAGCATTTT. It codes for CASSGGTGAGNQPQHF.

The CDR3 bases are TGCGCCAGCAGCTTTGGACAGGGCGAAGCCTATGGCTACACCTTC. It yields the protein CASSFGQGEAYGYTF. V is TRBV5-1 and J is TRBJ1-2; 8 bases map to TRBD1. The trim removed 2 bases at V and 4 bases at J, leaving 7 bases unmatched. CDR3 length: 15 residues. The germline CDR1 and CDR2 sequences are SGHRS and YFSETQ.

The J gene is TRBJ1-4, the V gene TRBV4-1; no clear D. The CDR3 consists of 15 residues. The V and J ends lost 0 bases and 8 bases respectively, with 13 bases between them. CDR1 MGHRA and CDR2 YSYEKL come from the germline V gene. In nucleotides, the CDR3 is TGCGCCAGCAGCCAAGAGCAGATTCGATTAGAAAAACTGTTTTTT. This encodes CASSQEQIRLEKLFF.

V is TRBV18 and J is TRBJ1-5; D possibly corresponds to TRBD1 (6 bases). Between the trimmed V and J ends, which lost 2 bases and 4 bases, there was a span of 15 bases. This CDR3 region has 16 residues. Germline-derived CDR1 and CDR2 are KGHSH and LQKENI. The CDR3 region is CASSPMQGRGNQPQHF. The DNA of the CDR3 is TGTGCCAGCTCACCAATGCAGGGGAGAGGTAATCAGCCCCAGCATTTT.

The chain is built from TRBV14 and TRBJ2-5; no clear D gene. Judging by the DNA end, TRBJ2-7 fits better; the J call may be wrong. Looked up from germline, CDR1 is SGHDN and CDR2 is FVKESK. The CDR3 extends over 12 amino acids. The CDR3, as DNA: TGTGCCAGCAGCCAGTACTCCTACGAGCAGTACTTC. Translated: CASSQYSYEQYF.

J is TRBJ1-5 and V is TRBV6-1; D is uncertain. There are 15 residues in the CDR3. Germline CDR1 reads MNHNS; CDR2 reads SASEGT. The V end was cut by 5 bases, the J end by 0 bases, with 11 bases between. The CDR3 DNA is TGTGCCAGCAGTCTGACGGGAAATAGCAATCAGCCCCAGCATTTT. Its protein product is CASSLTGNSNQPQHF.

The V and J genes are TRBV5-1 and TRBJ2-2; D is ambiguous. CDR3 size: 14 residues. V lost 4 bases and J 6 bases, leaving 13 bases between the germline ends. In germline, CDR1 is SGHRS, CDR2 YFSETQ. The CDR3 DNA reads TGCGCCAGCAGCACCCAAGCGACGGCCGGGGAGCTGTTTTTT. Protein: CASSTQATAGELFF.

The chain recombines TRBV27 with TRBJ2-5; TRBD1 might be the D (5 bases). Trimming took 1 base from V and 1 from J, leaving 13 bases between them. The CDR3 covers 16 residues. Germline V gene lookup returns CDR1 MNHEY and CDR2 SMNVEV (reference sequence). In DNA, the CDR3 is TGTGCCAGCAGTTTATTGGGGCCCTGGGCCCAAGAGACCCAGTACTTC. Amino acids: CASSLLGPWAQETQYF.

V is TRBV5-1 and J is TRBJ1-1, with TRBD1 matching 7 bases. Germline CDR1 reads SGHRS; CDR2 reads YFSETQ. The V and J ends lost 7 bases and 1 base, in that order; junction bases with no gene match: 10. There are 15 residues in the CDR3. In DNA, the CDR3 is TGCGCCAGCTCAAGGGACAGCGACTCGAACACTGAAGCTTTCTTT. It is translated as CASSRDSDSNTEAFF.

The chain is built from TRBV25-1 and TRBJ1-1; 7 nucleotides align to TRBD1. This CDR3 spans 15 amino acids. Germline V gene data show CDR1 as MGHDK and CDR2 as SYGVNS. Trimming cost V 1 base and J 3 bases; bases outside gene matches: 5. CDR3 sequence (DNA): TGTGCCAGCAGTGAATTCCGGACAGGTTACACTGAAGCTTTCTTT. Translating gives CASSEFRTGYTEAFF.

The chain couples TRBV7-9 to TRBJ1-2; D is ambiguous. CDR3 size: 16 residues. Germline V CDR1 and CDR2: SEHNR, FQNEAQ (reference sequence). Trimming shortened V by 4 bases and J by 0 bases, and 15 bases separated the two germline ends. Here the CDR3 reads CASSSRVVAANYGYTF. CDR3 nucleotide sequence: TGTGCCAGCAGCTCCCGGGTGGTGGCGGCTAACTATGGCTACACCTTC.

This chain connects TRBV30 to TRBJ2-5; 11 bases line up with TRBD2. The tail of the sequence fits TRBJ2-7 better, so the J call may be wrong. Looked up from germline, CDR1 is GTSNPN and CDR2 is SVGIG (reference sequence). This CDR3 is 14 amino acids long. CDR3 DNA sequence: TGTGCCTGGAGTCGGACTAGCGGGCTGCACGAGCAGTACTTC. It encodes CAWSRTSGLHEQYF.

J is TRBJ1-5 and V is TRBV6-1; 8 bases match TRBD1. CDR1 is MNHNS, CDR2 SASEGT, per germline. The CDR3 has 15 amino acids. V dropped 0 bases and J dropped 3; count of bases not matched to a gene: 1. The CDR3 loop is CASSEAQGANQPQHF. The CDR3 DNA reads TGTGCCAGCAGTGAAGCGCAGGGGGCCAATCAGCCCCAGCATTTT.

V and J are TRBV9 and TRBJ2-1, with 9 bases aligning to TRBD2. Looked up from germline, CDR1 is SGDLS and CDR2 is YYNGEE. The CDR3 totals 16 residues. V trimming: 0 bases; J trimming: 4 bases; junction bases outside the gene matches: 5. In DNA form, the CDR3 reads TGTGCCAGCAGCGTAGATTTAGCGGGAGTTTACAATGAGCAGTTCTTC. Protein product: CASSVDLAGVYNEQFF.

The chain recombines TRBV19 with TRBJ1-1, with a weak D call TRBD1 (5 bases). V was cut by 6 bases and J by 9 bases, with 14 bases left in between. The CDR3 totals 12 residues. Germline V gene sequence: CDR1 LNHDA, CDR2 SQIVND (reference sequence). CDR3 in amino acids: CASSLDLGQAFF. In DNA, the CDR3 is TGTGCCAGTAGCCTCGACTTGGGGCAAGCTTTCTTT.

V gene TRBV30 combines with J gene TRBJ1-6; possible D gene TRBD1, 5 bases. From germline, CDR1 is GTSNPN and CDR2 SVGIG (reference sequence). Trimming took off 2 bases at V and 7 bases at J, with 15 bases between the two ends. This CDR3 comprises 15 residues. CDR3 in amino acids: CAWSQKGMENSPLHF. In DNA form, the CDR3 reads TGTGCCTGGAGTCAGAAGGGGATGGAAAATTCACCCCTCCACTTT.

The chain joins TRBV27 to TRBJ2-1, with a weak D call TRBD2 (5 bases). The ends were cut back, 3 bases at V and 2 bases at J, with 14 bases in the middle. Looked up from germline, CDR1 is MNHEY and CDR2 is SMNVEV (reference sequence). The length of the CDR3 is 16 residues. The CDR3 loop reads CASSFRSSAAYNEQFF. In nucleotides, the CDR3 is TGTGCCAGCAGTTTCCGCAGTTCAGCGGCCTACAATGAGCAGTTCTTC.

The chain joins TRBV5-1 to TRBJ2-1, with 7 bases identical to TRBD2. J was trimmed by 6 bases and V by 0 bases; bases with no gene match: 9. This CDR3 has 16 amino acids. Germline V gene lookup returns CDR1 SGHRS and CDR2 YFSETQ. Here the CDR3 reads CASSLAETSSGNEQFF. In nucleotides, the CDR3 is TGCGCCAGCAGCTTGGCCGAGACTAGCAGTGGCAATGAGCAGTTCTTC.